This TCR beta chain was obtained from a study of blood T cells in healthy people across ages. Study observations and caveats: Comparison with aged donors showed that long-lived donors had more naive CD4+ cells and higher diversity.

Trimming took 8 bases from V and 2 from J, leaving 13 bases between them. Germline loops: CDR1 MDHEN, CDR2 SYDVKM. CDR3 size: 13 residues. Then a second PCR, running about 6 to 12 cycles, was carried out with a sample-barcoded 5' primer and a J-beta primer mix. Samples each returned at least 2.5 million CDR3-containing paired-end reads. From the 5' RACE reads, TCRdb called clonotypes with MiXCR, one entry per CDR3 protein. The data show about 940,000 distinct CDR3 sequences, roughly 50% seen once. On this clonotype: Its antigen remains unknown.

This chain uses TRBV28 with TRBJ2-7; D is unresolved. The TCR sequence derives from a man aged 25-40 years in good health. The sequencing sample was made of blood. The CDR3 DNA follows: TGTGCCAGCGAAGGCAGCCAAGCCTACGAGCAGTACTTC. It translates to CASEGSQAYEQYF. Based on the CDR3 plus reference TRBV28 and TRBJ2-7, the full variable domain is DVKVTQSSRYLVKRTGEKVFLECVQDMDHENMFWYRQDPGLGLRLIYFSYDVKMKEKGDIPEGYSVSREKKERFSLILESASTNQTSMYLCASEGSQAYEQYFGPGTRLTVT.